Described below is a single T cell receptor (beta chain) sequence and its context. TCRdb re-derived calls from the PCR reads in MiXCR, one entry per CDR3 protein. Of about 510,000 distinct CDR3 sequences in the sample, about 22% were seen once. The data are from a study of molecular identifiers for immune sequencing clone quantification. J gave up 2 bases and V 4 bases, and 7 bases lay outside the gene matches. The germline gives CDR1 SGHAT, CDR2 FQNNGV. CDR3 size: 18 residues. The chain uses TRBV11-2 and TRBJ2-3, with 15 bases aligning to TRBD2. The sequencing input was naive CD8+ T cells from blood, with Jurkat cell RNA spiked in. Subset noted: FACS-sorted CD8+CD4-CCR7+CD45RA+ naive T cells. The TCR comes from a human donor in good health. Some libraries in this study had Jurkat cell RNA spiked in. Written as DNA, the CDR3 is TGTGCCAGCAGCTGGACTAGCGGGGGGGCTTACATCACAGATACGCAGTATTTT. Its translation is CASSWTSGGAYITDTQYF.